The T cell receptor beta chain described here comes from a study of control samples from healthy donors and cancer patients. TCRdb's copy holds only in-frame clones and misses some; the assay was immunoSEQ multiplex PCR. The sample holds fewer than 250,000 clones, around 90% seen once. Germline V CDR1 and CDR2: LNHDA, SQIVND (reference sequence). The V and J ends lost 3 bases and 2 bases, in that order; junction bases with no gene match: 1. This CDR3 has 14 residues. The clonotype originates from a man aged 30 to 39 in good health. The sample comprised blood. The gene calls are TRBV19 and TRBJ1-5; 7 positions agree with TRBD1. Here the CDR3 reads CASSMQGGNQPQHF. CDR3 DNA sequence: TGTGCCAGTAGTATGCAGGGGGGCAATCAGCCCCAGCATTTT.